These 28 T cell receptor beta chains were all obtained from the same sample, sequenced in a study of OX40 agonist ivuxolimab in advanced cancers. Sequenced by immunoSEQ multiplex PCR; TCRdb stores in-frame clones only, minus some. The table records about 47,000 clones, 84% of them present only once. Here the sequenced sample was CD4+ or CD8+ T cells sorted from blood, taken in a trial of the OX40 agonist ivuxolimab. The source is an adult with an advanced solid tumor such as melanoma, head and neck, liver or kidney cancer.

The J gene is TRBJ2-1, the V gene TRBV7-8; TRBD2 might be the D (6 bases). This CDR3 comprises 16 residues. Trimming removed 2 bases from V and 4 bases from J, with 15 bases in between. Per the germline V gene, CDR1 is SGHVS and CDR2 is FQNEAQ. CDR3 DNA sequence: TGTGCCAGCAGCTTATACAGGTCAGGAGGGTACAATGAGCAGTTCTTC. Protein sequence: CASSLYRSGGYNEQFF.

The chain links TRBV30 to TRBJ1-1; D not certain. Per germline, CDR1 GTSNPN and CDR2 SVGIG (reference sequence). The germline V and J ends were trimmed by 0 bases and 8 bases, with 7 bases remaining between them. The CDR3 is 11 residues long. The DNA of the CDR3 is TGTGCCTGGAGTGTAATGAAGGAAGCTTTCTTT. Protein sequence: CAWSVMKEAFF.

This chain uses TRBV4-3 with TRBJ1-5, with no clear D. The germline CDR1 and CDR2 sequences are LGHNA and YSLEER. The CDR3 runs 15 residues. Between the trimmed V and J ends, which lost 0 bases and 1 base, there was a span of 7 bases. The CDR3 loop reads CASSQDRDSNQPQHF. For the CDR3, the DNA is TGCGCCAGCAGCCAAGATCGAGACAGCAATCAGCCCCAGCATTTT.

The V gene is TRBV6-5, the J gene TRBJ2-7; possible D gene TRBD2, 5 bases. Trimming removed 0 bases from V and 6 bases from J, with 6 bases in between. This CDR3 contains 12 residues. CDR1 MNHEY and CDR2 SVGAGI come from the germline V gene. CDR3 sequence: CASSYSAGEQYF. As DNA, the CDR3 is TGTGCCAGCAGTTACTCGGCGGGCGAGCAGTACTTC.

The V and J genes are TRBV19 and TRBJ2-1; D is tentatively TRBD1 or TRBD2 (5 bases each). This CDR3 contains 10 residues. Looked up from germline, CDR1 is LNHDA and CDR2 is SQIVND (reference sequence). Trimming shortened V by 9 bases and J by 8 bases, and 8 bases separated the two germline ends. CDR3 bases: TGTGCCAGCGGGACCTATGAGCAGTTCTTC. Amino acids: CASGTYEQFF. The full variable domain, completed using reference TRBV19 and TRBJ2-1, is DGGITQSPKYLFRKEGQNVTLSCEQNLNHDAMYWYRQDPGQGLRLIYYSQIVNDFQKGDIAEGYSVSREKKESFPLTVTSAQKNPTAFYLCASGTYEQFFGPGTRLTVL.

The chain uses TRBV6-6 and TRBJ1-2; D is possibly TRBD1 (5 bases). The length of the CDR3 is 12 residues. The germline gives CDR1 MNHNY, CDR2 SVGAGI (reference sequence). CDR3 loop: CGSGGPHYGYTF. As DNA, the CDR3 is TGTGGCTCCGGGGGACCCCACTATGGCTACACCTTC.

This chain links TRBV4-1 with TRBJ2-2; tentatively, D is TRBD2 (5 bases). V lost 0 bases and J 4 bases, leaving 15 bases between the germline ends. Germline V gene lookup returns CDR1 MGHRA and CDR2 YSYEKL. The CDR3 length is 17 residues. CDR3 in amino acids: CASSQESPGDFTGELFF. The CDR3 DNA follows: TGCGCCAGCAGCCAAGAATCCCCCGGGGATTTCACCGGGGAGCTGTTTTTT.

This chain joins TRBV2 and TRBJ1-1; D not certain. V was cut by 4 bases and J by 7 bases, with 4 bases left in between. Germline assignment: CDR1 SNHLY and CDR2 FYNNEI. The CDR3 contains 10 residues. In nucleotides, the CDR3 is TGTGCCAGCAGTGTGGGTGAAGCTTTCTTT. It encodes CASSVGEAFF.

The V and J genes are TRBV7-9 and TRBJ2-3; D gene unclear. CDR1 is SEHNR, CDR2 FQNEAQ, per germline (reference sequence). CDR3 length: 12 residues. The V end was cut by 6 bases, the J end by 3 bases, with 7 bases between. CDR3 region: CASSPPTDTQYF. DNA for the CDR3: TGTGCCAGCAGTCCCCCTACAGATACGCAGTATTTT.

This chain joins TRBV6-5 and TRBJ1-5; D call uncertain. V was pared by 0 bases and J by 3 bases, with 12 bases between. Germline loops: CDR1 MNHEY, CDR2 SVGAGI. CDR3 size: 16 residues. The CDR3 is CASSYSIEYINQPQHF. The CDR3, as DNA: TGTGCCAGCAGTTACTCGATTGAGTATATCAATCAGCCCCAGCATTTT.

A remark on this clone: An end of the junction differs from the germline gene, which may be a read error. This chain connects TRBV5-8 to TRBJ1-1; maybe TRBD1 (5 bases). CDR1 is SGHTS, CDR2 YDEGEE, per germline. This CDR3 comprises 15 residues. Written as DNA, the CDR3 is TGTGCCAGCAGATTGGGGGTCGGACAGAACACTGAAGCTTTCTTT. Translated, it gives CASRLGVGQNTEAFF.

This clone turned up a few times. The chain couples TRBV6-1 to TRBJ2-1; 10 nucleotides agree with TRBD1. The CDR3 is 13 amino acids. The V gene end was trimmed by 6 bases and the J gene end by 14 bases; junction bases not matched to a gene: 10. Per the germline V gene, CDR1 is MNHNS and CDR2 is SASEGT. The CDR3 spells CASRVRDRGREFF. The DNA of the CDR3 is TGTGCCAGCAGAGTCCGGGACAGGGGAAGGGAGTTCTTC.

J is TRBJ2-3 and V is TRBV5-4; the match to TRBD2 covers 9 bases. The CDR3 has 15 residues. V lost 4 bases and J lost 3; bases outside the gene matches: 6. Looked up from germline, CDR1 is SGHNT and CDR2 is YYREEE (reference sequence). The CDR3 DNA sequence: TGTGCCAGCAGCCCGGGACTAGCAACGACAGATACGCAGTATTTT. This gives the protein CASSPGLATTDTQYF. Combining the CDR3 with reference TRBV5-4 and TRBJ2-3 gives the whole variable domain ETGVTQSPTHLIKTRGQQVTLRCSSQSGHNTVSWYQQALGQGPQFIFQYYREEENGRGNFPPRFSGLQFPNYSSELNVNALELDDSALYLCASSPGLATTDTQYFGPGTRLTVL.

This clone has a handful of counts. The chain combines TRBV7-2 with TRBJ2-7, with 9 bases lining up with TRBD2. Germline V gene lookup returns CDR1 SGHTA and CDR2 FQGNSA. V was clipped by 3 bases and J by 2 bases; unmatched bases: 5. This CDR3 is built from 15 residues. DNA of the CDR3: TGTGCCAGCAGCTTGGGGCTAGCGGGGACCTACGAGCAGTACTTC. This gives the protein CASSLGLAGTYEQYF.

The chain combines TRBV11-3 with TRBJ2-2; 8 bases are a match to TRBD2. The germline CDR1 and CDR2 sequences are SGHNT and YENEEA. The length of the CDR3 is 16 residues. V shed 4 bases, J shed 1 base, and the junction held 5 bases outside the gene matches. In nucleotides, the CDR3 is TGTGCCAGCAGCTCCCGCAGCGGGAGGAACACCGGGGAGCTGTTTTTT. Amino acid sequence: CASSSRSGRNTGELFF.

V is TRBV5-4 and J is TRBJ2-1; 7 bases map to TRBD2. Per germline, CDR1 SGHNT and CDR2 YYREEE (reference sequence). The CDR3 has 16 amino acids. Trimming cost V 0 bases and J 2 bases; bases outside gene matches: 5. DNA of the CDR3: TGTGCCAGCAGCTTGGTGGGCGGGGGAGCCTACAATGAGCAGTTCTTC. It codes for CASSLVGGGAYNEQFF.

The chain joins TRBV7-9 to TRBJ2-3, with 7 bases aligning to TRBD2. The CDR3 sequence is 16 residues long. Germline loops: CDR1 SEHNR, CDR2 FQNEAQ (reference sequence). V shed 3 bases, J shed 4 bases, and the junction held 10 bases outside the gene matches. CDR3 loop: CASSFFVRRESDTQYF. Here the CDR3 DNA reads TGTGCCAGCAGCTTTTTCGTCAGGCGGGAGTCAGATACGCAGTATTTT.

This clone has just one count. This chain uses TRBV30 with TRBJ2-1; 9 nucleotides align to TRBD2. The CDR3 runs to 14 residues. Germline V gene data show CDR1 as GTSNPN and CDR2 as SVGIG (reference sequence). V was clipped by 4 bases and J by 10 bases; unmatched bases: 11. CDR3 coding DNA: TGTGCCTGGATGGGGGGAGTAGCGGGAGACGAGCAGTTCTTC. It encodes CAWMGGVAGDEQFF.

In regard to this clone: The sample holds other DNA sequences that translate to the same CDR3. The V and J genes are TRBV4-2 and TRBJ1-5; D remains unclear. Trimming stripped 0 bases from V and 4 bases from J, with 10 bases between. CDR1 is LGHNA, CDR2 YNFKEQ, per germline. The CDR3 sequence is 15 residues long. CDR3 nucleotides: TGTGCCAGCAGCCAAGAACTGGCCGGGAATCAGCCCCAGCATTTT. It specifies CASSQELAGNQPQHF.

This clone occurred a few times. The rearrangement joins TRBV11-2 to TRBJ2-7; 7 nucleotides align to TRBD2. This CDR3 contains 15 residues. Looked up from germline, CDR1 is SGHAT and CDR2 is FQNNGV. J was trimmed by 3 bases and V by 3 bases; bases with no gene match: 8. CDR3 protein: CASSFLLPGGYEQYF. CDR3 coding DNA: TGTGCCAGCAGCTTCCTACTTCCGGGAGGCTACGAGCAGTACTTC.

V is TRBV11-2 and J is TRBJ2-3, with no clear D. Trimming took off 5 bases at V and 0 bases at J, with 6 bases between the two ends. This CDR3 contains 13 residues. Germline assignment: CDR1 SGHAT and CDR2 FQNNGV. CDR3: CASSPDSTDTQYF. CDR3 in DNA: TGTGCCAGCAGCCCCGACAGCACAGATACGCAGTATTTT.

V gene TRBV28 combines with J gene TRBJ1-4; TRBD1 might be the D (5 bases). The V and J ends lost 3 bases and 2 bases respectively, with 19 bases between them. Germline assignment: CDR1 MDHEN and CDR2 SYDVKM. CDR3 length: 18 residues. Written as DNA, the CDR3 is TGTGCCAGCAGTTTTAAAGGAGCGGGGGTAGGGACTAATGAAAAACTGTTTTTT. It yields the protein CASSFKGAGVGTNEKLFF.

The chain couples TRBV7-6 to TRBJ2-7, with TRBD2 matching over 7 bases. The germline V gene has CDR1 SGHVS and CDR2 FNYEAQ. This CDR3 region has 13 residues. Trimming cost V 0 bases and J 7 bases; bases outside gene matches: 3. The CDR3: CASSLAGGWEQYF. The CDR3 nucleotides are TGTGCCAGCAGCTTAGCGGGAGGGTGGGAGCAGTACTTC.

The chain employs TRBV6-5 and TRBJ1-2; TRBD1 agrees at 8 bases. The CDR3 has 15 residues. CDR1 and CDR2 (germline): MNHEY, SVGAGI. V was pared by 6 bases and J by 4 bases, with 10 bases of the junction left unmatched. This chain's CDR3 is CASSAQGGMVYGYTF. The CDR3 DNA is TGTGCCAGCAGCGCACAGGGGGGGATGGTCTATGGCTACACCTTC.

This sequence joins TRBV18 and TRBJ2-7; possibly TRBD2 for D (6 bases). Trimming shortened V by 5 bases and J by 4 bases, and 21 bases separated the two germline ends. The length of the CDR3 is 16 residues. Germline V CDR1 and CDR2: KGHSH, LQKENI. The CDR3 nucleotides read TGTGCCAGCTCATCCCCGGACTACCTGGGGATTTACGAGCAGTACTTC. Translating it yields CASSSPDYLGIYEQYF.

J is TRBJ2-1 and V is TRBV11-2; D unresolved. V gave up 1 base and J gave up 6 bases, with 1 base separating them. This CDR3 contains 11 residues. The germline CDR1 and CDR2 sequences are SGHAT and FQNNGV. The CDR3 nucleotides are TGTGCCAGCAGCTTAGGCAATGAGCAGTTCTTC. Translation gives CASSLGNEQFF.

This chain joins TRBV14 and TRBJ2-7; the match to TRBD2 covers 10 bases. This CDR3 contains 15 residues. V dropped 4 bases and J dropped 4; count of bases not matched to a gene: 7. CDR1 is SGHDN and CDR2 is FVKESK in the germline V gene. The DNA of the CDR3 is TGTGCCAGCAGCCCCTTAGCGGGAGGAATGTACGAGCAGTACTTC. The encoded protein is CASSPLAGGMYEQYF.

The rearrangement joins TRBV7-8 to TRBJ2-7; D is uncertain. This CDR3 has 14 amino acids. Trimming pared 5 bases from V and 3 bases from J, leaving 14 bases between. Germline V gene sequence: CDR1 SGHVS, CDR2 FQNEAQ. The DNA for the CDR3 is TGTGCCAGCAGCCTAAGGACCCAACACTACGAGCAGTACTTC. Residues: CASSLRTQHYEQYF.